Presented here are 19 T cell receptor beta chains from one specimen sequenced in a study of cytomegalovirus exposure and HLA in healthy donors. The PCR was carried out with 60 Vbeta primers and 13 Jbeta primers. Libraries were prepared by immunoSEQ multiplex PCR; TCRdb keeps only in-frame clonotypes and omits some of them. This repertoire shows about 130,000 clones, roughly 79% found once; its top ten account for around 1.9%. The sample consisted of PBMCs. These receptors were taken from a woman in her 50s in good health and CMV-seronegative.

The rearrangement links TRBV30 to TRBJ1-1; D is undetermined. V was pared by 3 bases and J by 0 bases, with 20 bases between. The CDR3 extends over 17 amino acids. Germline V CDR1 and CDR2: GTSNPN, SVGIG (reference sequence). CDR3 amino acids: CAWSSGAIVQVNTEAFF. The CDR3 DNA reads TGTGCCTGGAGCAGTGGTGCTATAGTCCAGGTGAACACTGAAGCTTTCTTT.

This clone appeared a single time. J is TRBJ2-7 and V is TRBV6-6; TRBD1 might be the D (6 bases). The germline gives CDR1 MNHNY, CDR2 SVGAGI (reference sequence). Trimming shortened V by 6 bases and J by 3 bases, and 15 bases separated the two germline ends. CDR3 length: 14 amino acids. For the CDR3, the DNA is TGTGCCAGCAGACCAATGGGGGCTCTCTACGAGCAGTACTTC. It specifies CASRPMGALYEQYF.

V is TRBV5-1 and J is TRBJ2-3; possible D gene TRBD2, 6 bases. The CDR3 loop spans 16 amino acids. In germline, CDR1 is SGHRS, CDR2 YFSETQ. V lost 0 bases and J lost 0, with 11 bases in between. The CDR3 reads CASSLDGAGSTDTQYF. DNA for the CDR3: TGCGCCAGCAGCTTGGATGGGGCGGGAAGCACAGATACGCAGTATTTT.

This sequence joins TRBV28 and TRBJ2-7; TRBD2 aligns across 12 bases. The CDR3 covers 15 residues. Germline trimming cut 6 bases from V and 6 bases from J; bases unmatched to any gene: 9. Germline CDR1 is MDHEN and CDR2 is SYDVKM. CDR3 sequence: CASRQTSGGSREQYF. CDR3 coding DNA: TGTGCCAGCAGGCAGACTAGCGGGGGATCTCGCGAGCAGTACTTC.

The table lists this clone with a count of one. The V and J genes are TRBV5-6 and TRBJ2-1; possible D gene TRBD2, 6 bases. This CDR3 region has 16 residues. CDR1 and CDR2 from the germline V gene are SGHDT and YYEEEE. Trimming stripped 1 base from V and 0 bases from J, with 11 bases between. The CDR3 DNA reads TGTGCCAGCAGCTTGAGAGGGAGGTTCTCCTACAATGAGCAGTTCTTC. Its protein product is CASSLRGRFSYNEQFF.

V gene TRBV19 combines with J gene TRBJ2-3; 9 positions match TRBD1. With V trimmed by 6 bases and J by 3 bases, 4 bases remained unmatched. The CDR3 has 14 amino acids. The germline V gene encodes CDR1 LNHDA and CDR2 SQIVND (reference sequence). CDR3 loop: CASRPTGGTDTQYF. DNA of the CDR3: TGTGCCAGTAGGCCGACAGGGGGAACAGATACGCAGTATTTT.

V and J are TRBV6-6 and TRBJ1-2; maybe TRBD1 (6 bases). Trimming took 7 bases from V and 4 from J, leaving 13 bases between them. Germline lookup yields CDR1 MNHNY and CDR2 SVGAGI (reference sequence). CDR3 length: 13 amino acids. The CDR3 reads CASKAGAFYGYTF. The CDR3 nucleotides are TGTGCCAGCAAAGCGGGGGCTTTCTATGGCTACACCTTC.

The rearrangement uses TRBV5-1 and TRBJ2-7; D uncertain. V lost 1 base, J lost 3 bases, and 8 bases lay in between. The CDR3 is 13 amino acids. The germline gives CDR1 SGHRS, CDR2 YFSETQ. CDR3 coding DNA: TGCGCCAGCAGCTTGTCCAGTCTCTACGAGCAGTACTTC. Its protein product is CASSLSSLYEQYF.

This clone was seen once. The chain links TRBV19 to TRBJ2-1; TRBD1 matches 11 bases. The V gene end was trimmed by 8 bases and the J gene end by 7 bases; junction bases not matched to a gene: 10. The CDR3 runs 15 residues. From germline, CDR1 is LNHDA and CDR2 SQIVND (reference sequence). The CDR3 sequence is CASSQDRGLTNEQFF. DNA for the CDR3: TGTGCCAGTTCCCAGGACAGGGGGCTCACTAATGAGCAGTTCTTC.

Only one count was recorded for this clone. The chain recombines TRBV10-2 with TRBJ2-3; a weak D match, TRBD1 (6 bases). The germline CDR1 and CDR2 sequences are WSHSY and SAAADI. V shed 3 bases and J shed 5 bases, with 18 bases lying between them. The CDR3 runs to 16 residues. CDR3: CASSDHGAGVKDTQYF. Written as DNA, the CDR3 is TGCGCCAGCAGTGATCATGGTGCAGGGGTCAAAGATACGCAGTATTTT.

The V and J genes are TRBV7-3 and TRBJ2-3; TRBD2 agrees at 11 bases. CDR1 SGHTA and CDR2 FQGTGA come from the germline V gene. The CDR3 is 16 residues long. Trimming at V came to 5 bases and at J to 4 bases, leaving 8 bases not matched to a gene. CDR3 DNA sequence: TGTGCCAGCAGCCAGACACTAGCGGGAGTGGCAGATACGCAGTATTTT. Residues: CASSQTLAGVADTQYF.

This clone showed up just a few times. The J gene is TRBJ1-1, the V gene TRBV5-1; 9 bases fit TRBD1. The CDR3 loop spans 15 amino acids. Germline V gene lookup returns CDR1 SGHRS and CDR2 YFSETQ. V was clipped by 5 bases and J by 0 bases; unmatched bases: 5. The CDR3 loop reads CASRGGTGLNTEAFF. DNA for the CDR3: TGCGCCAGCAGGGGAGGGACAGGGCTGAACACTGAAGCTTTCTTT.

This chain joins TRBV28 and TRBJ2-7, with 7 positions matching TRBD1. Germline V gene sequence: CDR1 MDHEN, CDR2 SYDVKM. J lost 0 bases, V lost 5 bases, and 10 bases had no gene match. The CDR3 is 16 residues long. The CDR3 here is CASSPLSRDSSYEQYF. Here the CDR3 DNA reads TGTGCCAGCAGTCCCCTCTCTCGGGACAGCTCCTACGAGCAGTACTTC.

A few counts support this clone. The rearrangement links TRBV6-1 to TRBJ2-1, with D possibly TRBD1 on 6 matching bases. The length of the CDR3 is 13 residues. Trimming took off 1 base at V and 16 bases at J, with 17 bases between the two ends. Germline CDR1 is MNHNS and CDR2 is SASEGT. CDR3 bases: TGTGCCAGCAGTGAAGGAGGACAGCTGGGGGCTTTCTTC. It translates to CASSEGGQLGAFF.

The rearrangement uses TRBV7-3 and TRBJ2-1, with 10 nucleotides matching TRBD2. The CDR3 covers 15 residues. Germline-derived CDR1 and CDR2 are SGHTA and FQGTGA. V shed 4 bases and J 6 bases; nucleotides not matched to a gene: 6. The chain's CDR3 is CASSYLAGVSNEQFF. Here the CDR3 DNA reads TGTGCCAGCAGCTATCTAGCGGGAGTCAGCAATGAGCAGTTCTTC.

Comment on this clone: At one end, the junction sequence differs from germline, possibly due to a read error. V usage is TRBV30 and J usage is TRBJ1-2; TRBD1 matches 9 bases. This CDR3 is 14 amino acids long. Germline V CDR1 and CDR2: GTSNPN, SVGIG (reference sequence). CDR3 amino acids: CAWTGQGRDYGYPF. DNA of the CDR3: TGTGCCTGGACAGGACAGGGGAGAGACTATGGCTACCCCTTC.

The chain employs TRBV5-1 and TRBJ1-1; D remains ambiguous. The V gene lost 4 bases and the J gene lost 1 base, with 11 bases spanning the gap. The germline V gene encodes CDR1 SGHRS and CDR2 YFSETQ. There are 14 residues in the CDR3. CDR3 bases: TGCGCCAGCAGCGTCGACTCGCCGAACACTGAAGCTTTCTTT. Amino acids: CASSVDSPNTEAFF.

The rearrangement uses TRBV7-9 and TRBJ1-2; 8 bases fit TRBD1. Looked up from germline, CDR1 is SEHNR and CDR2 is FQNEAQ (reference sequence). V trimming: 3 bases; J trimming: 5 bases; junction bases outside the gene matches: 8. The length of the CDR3 is 15 residues. CDR3 residues: CASSLGRGRFYGYTF. The CDR3 DNA reads as TGTGCCAGCAGCTTGGGCAGGGGGCGCTTTTATGGCTACACCTTC.

This rearrangement joins TRBV7-9 to TRBJ2-1, with D perhaps TRBD2 (6 bases). This CDR3 comprises 14 residues. Germline V lookup: CDR1 SEHNR, CDR2 FQNEAQ (reference sequence). Trimming pared 10 bases from V and 5 bases from J, leaving 18 bases between. The DNA for the CDR3 is TGTGCCATCAATAGGGGCGGGATTGACAATGAGCAGTTCTTC. Residues: CAINRGGIDNEQFF.